This entry describes one T cell receptor (beta chain). The data originate from a study of blood T cell repertoires in COVID-19. The wider study: There were acute and convalescent COVID-19 samples, and they came from the United States, Italy and Spain. Sample material is recorded as cDNA or gDNA derived from T cells, B-cell-depleted T cells, or PBMCs.

Original handling: Amplifying reference gene primers gave estimates of nucleated cell counts. Repertoires were generated with immunoSEQ multiplex PCR, while TCRdb's copy carries only in-frame clones and drops some. D and trimming come from the DNA, and the V and J calls and clone size come from that table. The sample carries 95,000 to 150,000 clones, 88% recorded once. The CDR3 is 16 residues long. Germline CDR1 is SGHKS and CDR2 is YYEKEE (reference sequence). V lost 1 base and J lost 2; bases outside the gene matches: 5. The source is a woman aged 50 to 60 with active or convalescent COVID-19. Sequences were obtained from peripheral blood. This chain links TRBV5-5 with TRBJ2-5; TRBD2 aligns across 10 bases. The CDR3 here is CASSLYMTSGQETQYF. The CDR3 DNA reads as TGTGCCAGCAGCTTGTATATGACTAGCGGGCAAGAGACCCAGTACTTC.